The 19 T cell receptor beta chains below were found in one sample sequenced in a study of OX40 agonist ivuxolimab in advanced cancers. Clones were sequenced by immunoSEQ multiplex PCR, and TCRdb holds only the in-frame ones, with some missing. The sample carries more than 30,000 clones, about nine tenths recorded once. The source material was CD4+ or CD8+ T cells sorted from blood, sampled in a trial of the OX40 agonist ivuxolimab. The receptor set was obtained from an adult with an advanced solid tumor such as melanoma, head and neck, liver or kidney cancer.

Here the CDR3 reads CASSPWTVTNTGELFF. CDR3 bases: TGCGCCAGCAGCCCCTGGACAGTTACGAACACCGGGGAGCTGTTTTTT. This sequence joins TRBV5-1 and TRBJ2-2; D might be TRBD1 (6 bases). The germline V and J ends were trimmed by 4 bases and 0 bases, with 13 bases remaining between them. The CDR3 length is 16 residues. Germline-derived CDR1 and CDR2 are SGHRS and YFSETQ.

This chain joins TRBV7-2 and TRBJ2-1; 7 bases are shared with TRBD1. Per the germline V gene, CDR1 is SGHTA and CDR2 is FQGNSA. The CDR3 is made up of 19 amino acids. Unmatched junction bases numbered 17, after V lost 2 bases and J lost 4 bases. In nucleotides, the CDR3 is TGTGCCAGCAGCTTAAGGGGTGGGGCTCAGACAGGGCGTTACAATGAGCAGTTCTTC. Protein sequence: CASSLRGGAQTGRYNEQFF.

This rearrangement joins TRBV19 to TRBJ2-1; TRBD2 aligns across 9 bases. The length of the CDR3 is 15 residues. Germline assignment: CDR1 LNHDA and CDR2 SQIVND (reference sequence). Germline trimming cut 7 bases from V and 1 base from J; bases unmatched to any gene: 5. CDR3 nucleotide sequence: TGTGCCAGTATAGACGCGGGAGGGTCCTACAATGAGCAGTTCTTC. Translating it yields CASIDAGGSYNEQFF. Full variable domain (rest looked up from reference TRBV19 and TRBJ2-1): DGGITQSPKYLFRKEGQNVTLSCEQNLNHDAMYWYRQDPGQGLRLIYYSQIVNDFQKGDIAEGYSVSREKKESFPLTVTSAQKNPTAFYLCASIDAGGSYNEQFFGPGTRLTVL.

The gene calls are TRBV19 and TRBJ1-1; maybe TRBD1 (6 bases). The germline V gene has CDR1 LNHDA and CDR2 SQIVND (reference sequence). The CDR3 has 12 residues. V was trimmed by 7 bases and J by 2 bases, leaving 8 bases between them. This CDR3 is CASTGVNTEAFF. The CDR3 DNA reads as TGTGCCAGTACAGGGGTCAACACTGAAGCTTTCTTT.

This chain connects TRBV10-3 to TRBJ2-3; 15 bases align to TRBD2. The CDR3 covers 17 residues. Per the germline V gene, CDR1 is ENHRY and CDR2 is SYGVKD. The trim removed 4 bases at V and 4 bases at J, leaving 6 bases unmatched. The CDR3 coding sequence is TGTGCCATCAGTGGGTCTGGGACTAGCGGGAGGTCAGATACGCAGTATTTT. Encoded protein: CAISGSGTSGRSDTQYF.

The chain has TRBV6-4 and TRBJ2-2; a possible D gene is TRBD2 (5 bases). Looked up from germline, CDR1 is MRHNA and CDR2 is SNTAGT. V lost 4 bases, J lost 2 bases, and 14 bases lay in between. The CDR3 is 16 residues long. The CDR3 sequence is CASSARSSLNTGELFF. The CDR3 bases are TGTGCCAGCAGTGCCCGGTCTAGCTTAAACACCGGGGAGCTGTTTTTT.

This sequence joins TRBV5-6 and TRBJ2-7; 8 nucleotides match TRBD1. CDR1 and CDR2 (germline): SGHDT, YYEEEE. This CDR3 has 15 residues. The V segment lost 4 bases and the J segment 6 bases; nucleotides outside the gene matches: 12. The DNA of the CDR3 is TGTGCCAGCAGCCTTCGGACAGGGATAATCCTCGAGCAGTACTTC. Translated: CASSLRTGIILEQYF.

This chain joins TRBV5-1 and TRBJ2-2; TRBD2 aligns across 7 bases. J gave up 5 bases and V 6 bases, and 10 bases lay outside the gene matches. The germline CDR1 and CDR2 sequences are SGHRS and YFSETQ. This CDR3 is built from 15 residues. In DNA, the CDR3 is TGCGCCAGCACCCTCGAAAGTAGCGGGACCGGGGAGCTGTTTTTT. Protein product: CASTLESSGTGELFF.

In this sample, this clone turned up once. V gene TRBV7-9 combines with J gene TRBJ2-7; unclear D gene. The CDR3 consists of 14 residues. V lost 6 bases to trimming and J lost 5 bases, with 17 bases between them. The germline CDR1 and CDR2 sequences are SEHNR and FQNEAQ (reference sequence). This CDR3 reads CASRASAKSNEQYF. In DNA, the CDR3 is TGTGCCAGCAGAGCGAGCGCGAAATCGAACGAGCAGTACTTC.

DNA for the CDR3: TGTGCCAGTACCGAAACAATGAGCTCCTACAATGAGCAGTTCTTC. Encoded protein: CASTETMSSYNEQFF. The J gene is TRBJ2-1, the V gene TRBV19; D unresolved. The CDR3 sequence is 15 residues long. CDR1 and CDR2 (germline): LNHDA, SQIVND (reference sequence). V gave up 7 bases and J gave up 0 bases, with 13 bases separating them.

This CDR3 is CASSWGLSDTEAFF. The CDR3 bases are TGTGCCAGCAGCTGGGGGTTGTCGGACACTGAAGCTTTCTTT. The chain links TRBV9 to TRBJ1-1; possibly TRBD1 for D (5 bases). The germline gives CDR1 SGDLS, CDR2 YYNGEE. The CDR3 extends over 14 amino acids. The V end lost 4 bases, the J end lost 3 bases, and 13 bases lay between the germline ends.

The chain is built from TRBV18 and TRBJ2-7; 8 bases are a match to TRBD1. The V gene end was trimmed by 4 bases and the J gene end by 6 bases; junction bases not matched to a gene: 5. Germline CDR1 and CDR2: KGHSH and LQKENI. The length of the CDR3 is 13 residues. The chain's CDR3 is CASSRDRPPEQYF. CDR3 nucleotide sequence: TGTGCCAGCTCACGGGACAGGCCTCCCGAGCAGTACTTC.

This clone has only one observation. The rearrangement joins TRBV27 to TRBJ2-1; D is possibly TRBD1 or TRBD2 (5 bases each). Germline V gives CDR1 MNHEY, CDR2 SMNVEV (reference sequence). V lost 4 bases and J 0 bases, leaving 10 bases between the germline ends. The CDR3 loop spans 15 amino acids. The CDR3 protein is CASSWDVGSYNEQFF. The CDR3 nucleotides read TGTGCCAGCAGTTGGGACGTTGGCTCCTACAATGAGCAGTTCTTC.

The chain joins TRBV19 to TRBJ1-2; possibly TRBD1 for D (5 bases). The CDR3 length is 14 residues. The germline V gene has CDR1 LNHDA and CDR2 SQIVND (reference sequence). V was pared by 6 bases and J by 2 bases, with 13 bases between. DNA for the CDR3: TGTGCCAGTAGGCGAGACCGGGGCAACTATGGCTACACCTTC. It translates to CASRRDRGNYGYTF.

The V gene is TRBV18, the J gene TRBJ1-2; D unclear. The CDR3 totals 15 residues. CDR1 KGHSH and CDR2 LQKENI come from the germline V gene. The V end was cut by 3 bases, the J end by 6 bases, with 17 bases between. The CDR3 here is CASSPQISAQDGYTF. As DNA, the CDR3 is TGTGCCAGCTCACCCCAAATTTCGGCCCAGGATGGCTACACCTTC. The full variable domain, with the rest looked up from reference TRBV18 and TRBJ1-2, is NAGVMQNPRHLVRRRGQEARLRCSPMKGHSHVYWYRQLPEEGLKFMVYLQKENIIDESGMPKERFSAEFPKEGPSILRIQQVVRGDSAAYFCASSPQISAQDGYTFGSGTRLTVV.

CDR3 sequence reads: CASSLKKGRGNYGYTF. CDR3 coding DNA: TGTGCCAGCTCACTAAAGAAAGGACGGGGGAACTATGGCTACACCTTC. The V gene is TRBV18, the J gene TRBJ1-2, with TRBD1 as a possible D gene (5 bases). V shed 4 bases and J shed 2 bases, with 17 bases lying between them. The germline V gene encodes CDR1 KGHSH and CDR2 LQKENI. The CDR3 is 16 residues long.

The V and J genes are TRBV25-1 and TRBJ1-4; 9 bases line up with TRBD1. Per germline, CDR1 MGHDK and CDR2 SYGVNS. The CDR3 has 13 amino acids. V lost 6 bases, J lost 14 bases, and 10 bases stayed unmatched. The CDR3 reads CASSLPGTGMLFF. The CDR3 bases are TGTGCCAGCAGCTTACCCGGGACAGGGATGCTGTTTTTT.

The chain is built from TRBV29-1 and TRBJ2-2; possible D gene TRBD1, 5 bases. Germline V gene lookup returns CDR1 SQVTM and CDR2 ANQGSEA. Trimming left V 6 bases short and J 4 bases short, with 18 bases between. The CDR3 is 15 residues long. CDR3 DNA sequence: TGCAGCGTCTCACTTGAACTGGGGCTCACCGGGGAGCTGTTTTTT. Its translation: CSVSLELGLTGELFF.

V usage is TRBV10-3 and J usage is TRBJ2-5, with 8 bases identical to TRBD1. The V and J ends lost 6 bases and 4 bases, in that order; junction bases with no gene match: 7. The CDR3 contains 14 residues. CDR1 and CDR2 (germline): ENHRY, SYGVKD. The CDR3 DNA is TGTGCCATCAGCGTAACAGGGGGATCAGAGACCCAGTACTTC. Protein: CAISVTGGSETQYF.